A single sample gave rise to the 28 T cell receptor beta chains below, sequenced in a study of blood T cell repertoires in COVID-19. TCRdb keeps only in-frame clones here, not all; method: immunoSEQ multiplex PCR. The data show 380,000 or so clones, with around 90% seen just once and around 1.2% held by the top ten. What was sequenced was peripheral blood. Receptor source: a man between 40 and 49 years old with acute or convalescent COVID-19.

This sequence joins TRBV2 and TRBJ2-6; D gene ambiguous. The CDR3 contains 13 residues. From germline, CDR1 is SNHLY and CDR2 FYNNEI. Trimming removed 9 bases at V and 0 bases at J, with 6 bases between. DNA for the CDR3: TGTGCCAGTTCAGGCTCTGGGGCCAACGTCCTGACTTTC. It specifies CASSGSGANVLTF.

The chain employs TRBV6-5 and TRBJ2-3; 12 bases are shared with TRBD2. Germline values: CDR1 MNHEY, CDR2 SVGAGI. With 5 bases clipped from V and 2 bases from J, the junction kept 2 bases outside the gene matches. The CDR3 sequence is 15 residues long. The CDR3 here is CASSTSGGFTDTQYF. As DNA, the CDR3 is TGTGCCAGCAGTACTAGCGGGGGGTTCACAGATACGCAGTATTTT.

The genes are TRBV7-9 and TRBJ2-1; TRBD1 matches at 7 bases. The CDR3 covers 16 residues. The J segment lost 2 bases and the V segment lost 4 bases, leaving 8 bases of the junction unmatched. Germline values: CDR1 SEHNR, CDR2 FQNEAQ (reference sequence). The chain's CDR3 is CASSSADRTTYNEQFF. For the CDR3, the DNA is TGTGCCAGCAGCTCCGCGGACAGGACAACCTACAATGAGCAGTTCTTC.

The sample holds one count of this clone. The V and J genes are TRBV4-2 and TRBJ2-5; 10 bases line up with TRBD1. Trimming cost V 0 bases and J 4 bases; bases outside gene matches: 2. Germline V CDR1 and CDR2: LGHNA, YNFKEQ. CDR3 length: 15 residues. The DNA of the CDR3 is TGTGCCAGCAGCCAAGATCGGGACAGGGGAGAGACCCAGTACTTC. Its translation is CASSQDRDRGETQYF.

The V gene is TRBV10-1, the J gene TRBJ1-1; D gene unclear. This CDR3 is built from 14 residues. The V gene's germline CDR1 is WNHNN and CDR2 SYGVQD (reference sequence). V lost 4 bases, J lost 6 bases, and 15 bases lay in between. CDR3 loop: CASSGPGESAEAFF. The CDR3 DNA reads TGCGCCAGCAGTGGACCGGGTGAAAGCGCTGAAGCTTTCTTT.

The V call is TRBV20-1, the J call TRBJ2-7, with D uncertain. CDR3 length: 12 amino acids. Germline lookup yields CDR1 DFQATT and CDR2 SNEGSKA (reference sequence). The V end lost 3 bases, the J end lost 1 base, and 7 bases lay between the germline ends. The CDR3 DNA is TGCAGTGCTAGTGCAGATTCCTACGAGCAGTACTTC. Amino acids: CSASADSYEQYF.

This chain uses TRBV7-9 with TRBJ2-7; tentatively, D is TRBD2 (6 bases). Germline V CDR1 and CDR2: SEHNR, FQNEAQ (reference sequence). This CDR3 is built from 15 residues. V lost 5 bases, J lost 0 bases, and 14 bases lay in between. DNA of the CDR3: TGTGCCAGCAGCAGCCGGGACTCTATCTCCTACGAGCAGTACTTC. It encodes CASSSRDSISYEQYF.

The chain has TRBV28 and TRBJ2-7, with 13 positions matching TRBD2. The CDR3 covers 16 residues. The V and J ends lost 5 bases and 3 bases, in that order; junction bases with no gene match: 7. The V gene's germline CDR1 is MDHEN and CDR2 SYDVKM. The CDR3 is CASSAPGLAGLYEQYF. CDR3 nucleotide sequence: TGTGCCAGCAGTGCGCCGGGACTAGCGGGGCTCTACGAGCAGTACTTC.

V and J are TRBV6-5 and TRBJ1-5, with 7 bases lining up with TRBD1. V was clipped by 7 bases and J by 0 bases; unmatched bases: 6. The CDR3 consists of 15 residues. Germline assignment: CDR1 MNHEY and CDR2 SVGAGI. In DNA, the CDR3 is TGTGCCAGCATCTCCGGGACAGCTAGCAATCAGCCCCAGCATTTT. Amino acids: CASISGTASNQPQHF.

This chain connects TRBV27 to TRBJ2-3; 9 bases line up with TRBD2. The germline V gene encodes CDR1 MNHEY and CDR2 SMNVEV (reference sequence). V dropped 6 bases and J dropped 0; count of bases not matched to a gene: 13. This CDR3 comprises 18 residues. The CDR3 is CASSRLSGTSPSTDTQYF. The CDR3 DNA follows: TGTGCCAGCAGCCGGCTTAGCGGGACTAGCCCTAGCACAGATACGCAGTATTTT.

V is TRBV7-9 and J is TRBJ1-2, with D perhaps matching TRBD1 (6 bases). Germline lookup yields CDR1 SEHNR and CDR2 FQNEAQ (reference sequence). V was pared by 5 bases and J by 7 bases, with 17 bases between. The CDR3 consists of 14 residues. CDR3 bases: TGTGCCAGCAGCCTAGGGGGGCTCGGAAGTGGCTACACCTTC. This sequence encodes CASSLGGLGSGYTF.

This clone appeared a single time. CDR3 in amino acids: CASSRQGVTYEQYF. The CDR3 coding sequence is TGTGCCAGCAGTCGACAGGGAGTAACCTACGAGCAGTACTTC. The chain employs TRBV7-8 and TRBJ2-7; 7 bases match TRBD1. Germline V lookup: CDR1 SGHVS, CDR2 FQNEAQ. The CDR3 runs 14 residues. Trimming took 6 bases from V and 2 from J; bases not matched to a gene: 7.

V and J are TRBV11-2 and TRBJ2-7, with D perhaps matching TRBD1 (6 bases). Germline V gives CDR1 SGHAT, CDR2 FQNNGV. The CDR3 is made up of 15 amino acids. V shed 3 bases and J shed 6 bases, with 18 bases lying between them. Written as DNA, the CDR3 is TGTGCCAGCAGCTTTGGACGGGTCAGGGGTTCCGAGCAGTACTTC. It codes for CASSFGRVRGSEQYF.

The V and J genes are TRBV30 and TRBJ1-1; D is unresolved. Germline V lookup: CDR1 GTSNPN, CDR2 SVGIG (reference sequence). The V and J ends lost 0 bases and 6 bases respectively, with 8 bases between them. The CDR3 loop spans 12 amino acids. CDR3 in amino acids: CAWSVAVAEAFF. CDR3 sequence (DNA): TGTGCCTGGAGTGTAGCCGTCGCTGAAGCTTTCTTT.

There are a few counts of this clone. The rearrangement uses TRBV6-4 and TRBJ2-1; the match to TRBD2 covers 11 bases. The V segment lost 5 bases and the J segment 4 bases; nucleotides outside the gene matches: 4. This CDR3 comprises 15 residues. Per germline, CDR1 MRHNA and CDR2 SNTAGT. For the CDR3, the DNA is TGTGCCAGCAGTCAAATAGCGGGGGGGTACAATGAGCAGTTCTTC. This sequence encodes CASSQIAGGYNEQFF.

The chain links TRBV27 to TRBJ2-3; D gene unclear. The CDR3 totals 13 residues. Trimming shortened V by 6 bases and J by 6 bases, and 13 bases separated the two germline ends. Germline V gives CDR1 MNHEY, CDR2 SMNVEV (reference sequence). Here the CDR3 reads CASSPLAADTQYF. The DNA of the CDR3 is TGTGCCAGCAGCCCCCTTGCGGCGGATACGCAGTATTTT.

This clone was counted a single time. The chain recombines TRBV19 with TRBJ2-1, with 8 nucleotides matching TRBD2. The CDR3 has 15 amino acids. Trimming at V came to 7 bases and at J to 3 bases, leaving 8 bases not matched to a gene. Germline V gene sequence: CDR1 LNHDA, CDR2 SQIVND (reference sequence). The CDR3 DNA sequence: TGTGCCAGTACTGTCATGGCGGGGGGCTACAATGAGCAGTTCTTC. Protein: CASTVMAGGYNEQFF.

The chain recombines TRBV9 with TRBJ1-6; D not certain. Per the germline V gene, CDR1 is SGDLS and CDR2 is YYNGEE. The CDR3 contains 16 residues. Trimming stripped 0 bases from V and 0 bases from J, with 7 bases between. As DNA, the CDR3 is TGTGCCAGCAGCGTAGCGAGCGGCTCCTATAATTCACCCCTCCACTTT. Translation gives CASSVASGSYNSPLHF.

This sequence joins TRBV19 and TRBJ2-1; TRBD2 matches at 10 bases. Germline V gene lookup returns CDR1 LNHDA and CDR2 SQIVND (reference sequence). The CDR3 has 14 amino acids. The V and J ends lost 5 bases and 5 bases, in that order; junction bases with no gene match: 3. Here the CDR3 reads CASSGLAENNEQFF. In nucleotides, the CDR3 is TGTGCCAGTAGTGGACTAGCGGAGAACAATGAGCAGTTCTTC.

The V and J genes are TRBV6-6 and TRBJ1-1, with 7 bases aligning to TRBD1. CDR3 length equals 14 residues. Losses at the gene ends were 5 bases for V and 0 bases for J; bases not matched to a gene: 3. Germline V gene data show CDR1 as MNHNY and CDR2 as SVGAGI (reference sequence). The CDR3 region is CASSVDRVNTEAFF. The CDR3 coding sequence is TGTGCCAGCAGTGTCGACAGGGTGAACACTGAAGCTTTCTTT.

The chain combines TRBV18 with TRBJ1-1; the match to TRBD1 covers 7 bases. Looked up from germline, CDR1 is KGHSH and CDR2 is LQKENI. Trimming cost V 2 bases and J 4 bases; bases outside gene matches: 4. The CDR3 has 14 amino acids. Here the CDR3 reads CASSPSQGSTEAFF. The CDR3 DNA sequence: TGTGCCAGCTCACCATCACAGGGGTCCACTGAAGCTTTCTTT.

The chain recombines TRBV4-3 with TRBJ1-5; D gene uncertain. The CDR3 has 14 residues. Trimming removed 0 bases at V and 4 bases at J, with 7 bases between. CDR1 and CDR2 (germline): LGHNA, YSLEER. CDR3 nucleotide sequence: TGCGCCAGCAGCCAAGAAACAGCAAATCAGCCCCAGCATTTT. Translating gives CASSQETANQPQHF.

The rearrangement links TRBV10-1 to TRBJ2-3; D gene uncertain. Looked up from germline, CDR1 is WNHNN and CDR2 is SYGVQD (reference sequence). The CDR3 loop spans 14 amino acids. V was pared by 0 bases and J by 10 bases, with 14 bases between. CDR3 sequence (DNA): TGCGCCAGCAGTGAGTCTGACCAAGGAGAACCGCAGTATTTT. Translation: CASSESDQGEPQYF.

The genes are TRBV9 and TRBJ1-1; possible D gene TRBD1, 6 bases. Germline assignment: CDR1 SGDLS and CDR2 YYNGEE. V lost 7 bases and J lost 1, with 11 bases in between. CDR3 length: 13 amino acids. CDR3 sequence reads: CASGKGGNTEAFF. The CDR3 coding sequence is TGTGCCAGCGGAAAAGGGGGGAACACTGAAGCTTTCTTT.

V usage is TRBV13 and J usage is TRBJ2-1; no reliable D call. The CDR3 length is 13 residues. Germline V gene lookup returns CDR1 PRHDT and CDR2 FYEKMQ (reference sequence). V lost 6 bases and J 2 bases, leaving 8 bases between the germline ends. CDR3 residues: CASRSLTYNEQFF. In DNA, the CDR3 is TGTGCCAGCAGATCCTTAACCTACAATGAGCAGTTCTTC.

This chain joins TRBV28 and TRBJ1-1; TRBD1 aligns across 7 bases. With 1 base clipped from V and 7 bases from J, the junction kept 6 bases outside the gene matches. The germline CDR1 and CDR2 sequences are MDHEN and SYDVKM. This CDR3 has 14 amino acids. The CDR3 spells CASSLFDRAGEAFF. For the CDR3, the DNA is TGTGCCAGCAGTTTATTCGACAGGGCAGGTGAAGCTTTCTTT.

The V and J genes are TRBV27 and TRBJ2-7; TRBD1 matches at 8 bases. Trimming took 1 base from V and 5 from J; bases not matched to a gene: 7. This CDR3 region has 15 residues. Looked up from germline, CDR1 is MNHEY and CDR2 is SMNVEV (reference sequence). CDR3 sequence (DNA): TGTGCCAGCAGTTTATGGTCCGGGACAGGTAACGAGCAGTACTTC. It translates to CASSLWSGTGNEQYF.

This chain connects TRBV6-5 to TRBJ2-7, with D possibly matching TRBD2 (6 bases). This CDR3 region has 15 residues. V lost 0 bases to trimming and J lost 2 bases, with 11 bases between them. Germline V gene lookup returns CDR1 MNHEY and CDR2 SVGAGI. This CDR3 is CASSYSPGSAYEQYF. The CDR3 DNA is TGTGCCAGCAGTTACTCACCCGGGAGCGCCTACGAGCAGTACTTC.